The next 19 T cell receptor beta chains were all read from a single sample in a study of blood T cell repertoires in COVID-19 (dated by TCRdb to the early 2020s). The library relied on the immunoSEQ multiplex PCR assay. TCRdb carries this immuneACCESS record with in-frame sequences only. Its versions omit some clonotypes, under half of them owing to an unresolved V gene in the studies checked, with the rest unexplained. The sample includes more than 60,000 clones, with approximately 80% observed a single time. The top ten constitute approximately 5.8% of the sample. The sequencing input was peripheral blood. Receptors were obtained from a man in his sixties with active or convalescent COVID-19.

V and J are TRBV25-1 and TRBJ1-4; D call uncertain. The CDR3 is 14 residues long. The V end lost 2 bases, the J end lost 7 bases, and 11 bases lay between the germline ends. Germline-derived CDR1 and CDR2 are MGHDK and SYGVNS. The CDR3 nucleotides read TGTGCCAGCAGTGAAGGAGGGCCTGTTGAAAAACTGTTTTTT. This sequence encodes CASSEGGPVEKLFF.

The V gene is TRBV4-3, the J gene TRBJ1-1; tentatively, D is TRBD1 (6 bases). Germline CDR1 LGHNA, CDR2 YSLEER. The CDR3 contains 18 residues. Trimming stripped 0 bases from V and 1 base from J, with 18 bases between. The CDR3 region has the DNA TGCGCCAGCAGCCAAGAGAGAGGGCGCGGGGGCTGGAACACTGAAGCTTTCTTT. Protein sequence: CASSQERGRGGWNTEAFF.

This clone was seen a single time. This sequence joins TRBV5-4 and TRBJ1-1; 10 nucleotides line up with TRBD1. CDR1 SGHNT and CDR2 YYREEE come from the germline V gene (reference sequence). The CDR3 totals 16 residues. V was clipped by 3 bases and J by 0 bases; unmatched bases: 5. For the CDR3, the DNA is TGTGCCAGCAGCTCTGGACAGGGGGAGGTGAACACTGAAGCTTTCTTT. Translated: CASSSGQGEVNTEAFF.

This chain joins TRBV21-1 and TRBJ2-5; TRBD1 is the table's D call and was not checked against the DNA. TRBV21-1 is described as a pseudogene. The CDR3 contains 18 residues. CDR3 bases: TGTGCCAGGTTGAACGGGACAGGGAAAAGGAGGACTTGGGAGACCCAGTACTTC. Translated, it gives CARLNGTGKRRTWETQYF.

The V and J genes are TRBV7-9 and TRBJ1-1; D is possibly TRBD1 (5 bases). In germline, CDR1 is SEHNR, CDR2 FQNEAQ (reference sequence). V lost 4 bases, J lost 5 bases, and 14 bases lay in between. This CDR3 comprises 14 residues. The CDR3 sequence: CASSSTREGTEAFF. CDR3 DNA: TGTGCCAGCAGCTCTACCAGGGAGGGGACTGAAGCTTTCTTT.

The chain couples TRBV7-9 to TRBJ1-3, with D perhaps matching TRBD1 (5 bases). The V gene lost 3 bases and the J gene lost 0 bases, with 9 bases spanning the gap. CDR1 and CDR2 from the germline V gene are SEHNR and FQNEAQ (reference sequence). The CDR3 runs to 15 residues. CDR3 protein: CASSFDRHSGNTIYF. The CDR3 DNA follows: TGTGCCAGCAGCTTTGACAGACACTCTGGAAACACCATATATTTT.

The V and J genes are TRBV19 and TRBJ2-1; possibly TRBD2 for D (7 bases). The CDR3 covers 17 residues. The V end was cut by 3 bases, the J end by 7 bases, with 22 bases between. Germline V gene sequence: CDR1 LNHDA, CDR2 SQIVND (reference sequence). In DNA form, the CDR3 reads TGTGCCAGTAGTATTGTTGGCGGGGGCCTATCTATAAATGAGCAGTTCTTC. Translated: CASSIVGGGLSINEQFF.

This chain links TRBV6-1 with TRBJ2-1; possibly TRBD2 for D (7 bases). The CDR3 covers 15 residues. Trimming cost V 3 bases and J 2 bases, with 11 bases left between them. Germline CDR1 MNHNS, CDR2 SASEGT. The CDR3 coding sequence is TGTGCCAGCAGTGATCGCGGGGGCCCCTACAATGAGCAGTTCTTC. It is translated as CASSDRGGPYNEQFF.

This clone has a single count. CDR3: CASSEWTTGEPYGYTF. DNA of the CDR3: TGTGCCAGCAGTGAATGGACAACAGGGGAACCTTATGGCTACACCTTC. This chain links TRBV25-1 with TRBJ1-2, with 7 nucleotides matching TRBD1. Unmatched junction bases numbered 10, after V lost 1 base and J lost 5 bases. The CDR3 runs 16 residues. Germline V lookup: CDR1 MGHDK, CDR2 SYGVNS.

The J gene is TRBJ2-3, the V gene TRBV2; 7 nucleotides align to TRBD1. Germline V gives CDR1 SNHLY, CDR2 FYNNEI. V shed 8 bases and J 2 bases; nucleotides not matched to a gene: 4. This CDR3 is 13 amino acids long. CDR3 bases: TGTGCCAGCGTGGGACAGCTCACAGATACGCAGTATTTT. This gives the protein CASVGQLTDTQYF.

The chain employs TRBV6-5 and TRBJ2-3, with 10 bases aligning to TRBD2. The CDR3 has 12 amino acids. In germline, CDR1 is MNHEY, CDR2 SVGAGI. V lost 6 bases and J lost 8; bases outside the gene matches: 2. This chain's CDR3 is CASRSGGGTQYF. The CDR3 DNA reads TGTGCCAGCAGAAGCGGGGGGGGTACGCAGTATTTT.

The gene calls are TRBV19 and TRBJ1-2; unclear D gene. The CDR3 is 13 residues long. Trimming stripped 7 bases from V and 2 bases from J, with 11 bases between. Germline V gene lookup returns CDR1 LNHDA and CDR2 SQIVND (reference sequence). DNA for the CDR3: TGTGCCAGTATCAACCCGGGGAACTATGGCTACACCTTC. It translates to CASINPGNYGYTF.

CDR3: CSASLRTQYF. The CDR3 DNA reads TGCAGTGCTAGCTTGCGTACGCAGTATTTT. This rearrangement joins TRBV20-1 to TRBJ2-3; no reliable D call. Trimming removed 3 bases from V and 8 bases from J, with 6 bases in between. The CDR3 is 10 residues long. Germline loops: CDR1 DFQATT, CDR2 SNEGSKA (reference sequence).

This clone was counted a few times. The CDR3 reads CASGPTGERYEQYF. The DNA for the CDR3 is TGTGCCAGCGGACCGACAGGGGAAAGGTACGAGCAGTACTTC. J is TRBJ2-7 and V is TRBV7-8, with 8 bases identical to TRBD1. Germline V gene sequence: CDR1 SGHVS, CDR2 FQNEAQ. Losses at the gene ends were 8 bases for V and 4 bases for J; bases not matched to a gene: 10. The CDR3 is 14 residues long.

The chain employs TRBV19 and TRBJ1-6; TRBD1 is a possible D gene (5 bases). Germline CDR1 reads LNHDA; CDR2 reads SQIVND (reference sequence). V was trimmed by 3 bases and J by 0 bases, leaving 9 bases between them. CDR3 size: 16 residues. The CDR3 DNA reads TGTGCCAGTAGTATTTGGGGCAGCTCCTATAATTCACCCCTCCACTTT. It translates to CASSIWGSSYNSPLHF.

V usage is TRBV5-4 and J usage is TRBJ2-7; TRBD1 is a possible D gene (6 bases). This CDR3 spans 14 amino acids. The germline CDR1 and CDR2 sequences are SGHNT and YYREEE (reference sequence). The V gene lost 4 bases and the J gene lost 2 bases, with 13 bases spanning the gap. The CDR3 is CASSDGQRTYEQYF. The CDR3 nucleotides read TGTGCCAGCAGCGACGGACAGCGTACCTACGAGCAGTACTTC.

This rearrangement joins TRBV25-1 to TRBJ1-4, with unresolved D. Trimming shortened V by 6 bases and J by 4 bases, and 15 bases separated the two germline ends. The CDR3 covers 15 residues. CDR1 MGHDK and CDR2 SYGVNS come from the germline V gene. The CDR3: CASRPDGGNNEKLFF. CDR3 sequence (DNA): TGTGCCAGCAGGCCGGACGGAGGAAATAATGAAAAACTGTTTTTT.

CDR3 loop: CASSPDREAFEKLFF. CDR3 in DNA: TGTGCCAGTAGTCCGGACAGGGAGGCTTTCGAAAAACTGTTTTTT. The chain combines TRBV19 with TRBJ1-4; 8 bases line up with TRBD1. The CDR3 is made up of 15 amino acids. Germline assignment: CDR1 LNHDA and CDR2 SQIVND (reference sequence). Losses at the gene ends were 5 bases for V and 8 bases for J; bases not matched to a gene: 10.

The chain uses TRBV24-1 and TRBJ2-3, with D maybe TRBD1 (6 bases). The CDR3 is 14 amino acids. CDR1 and CDR2 from the germline V gene are KGHDR and SFDVKD. V was trimmed by 4 bases and J by 6 bases, leaving 13 bases between them. The CDR3 loop is CATSESQGRDTQYF. CDR3 nucleotides: TGTGCCACCAGTGAATCACAGGGCCGCGATACGCAGTATTTT.